The 14 T cell receptor beta chains given below trace back to one sample, sequenced in a study of blood T cell repertoires in COVID-19 (dated by TCRdb to about 2020). The library was built by means of the immunoSEQ multiplex PCR assay. Imported from immuneACCESS, the table was reduced by TCRdb to in-frame sequences with V and J called. These copies leave out some clones; in studies compared against another copy, an unresolved V gene accounts for under half, and the cause of the remainder is not known. The sample table holds 110,000 to 150,000 clones, of which 84% were seen once. 1.5% to 2% of the sample comes from the top ten. Material: PBMCs or T cells enriched from blood (not recorded which). The receptors derive from a woman aged 18-30 years who had been exposed to COVID-19.

The gene calls are TRBV30 and TRBJ2-7; TRBD1 agrees at 9 bases. This CDR3 has 14 amino acids. Germline lookup yields CDR1 GTSNPN and CDR2 SVGIG (reference sequence). Trimming at V came to 8 bases and at J to 4 bases, leaving 12 bases not matched to a gene. This CDR3 reads CAGGSGTGSYEQYF. CDR3 DNA: TGTGCCGGGGGTTCCGGGACAGGGTCATACGAGCAGTACTTC.

The chain couples TRBV5-1 to TRBJ1-1, with D perhaps matching TRBD1 (6 bases). This CDR3 is built from 19 residues. Germline CDR1 SGHRS, CDR2 YFSETQ. V lost 2 bases and J lost 2, with 25 bases in between. CDR3 sequence (DNA): TGCGCCAGCAGCTTAAACCCTCCGGACATTACCAGGGGCAACACTGAAGCTTTCTTT. This encodes CASSLNPPDITRGNTEAFF.

The rearrangement joins TRBV27 to TRBJ2-3; 7 nucleotides agree with TRBD2. Germline V gene sequence: CDR1 MNHEY, CDR2 SMNVEV (reference sequence). The CDR3 extends over 14 amino acids. The junction had 8 bases not matched to a gene; V was cut back by 7 bases and J by 4 bases. DNA of the CDR3: TGTGCCAGCAAGTCACTAGCGCAGGCAGATACGCAGTATTTT. Protein product: CASKSLAQADTQYF.

The V call is TRBV9, the J call TRBJ2-1; D may be TRBD2 (6 bases). The V end lost 0 bases, the J end lost 5 bases, and 12 bases lay between the germline ends. The germline V gene has CDR1 SGDLS and CDR2 YYNGEE. This CDR3 is 15 amino acids long. CDR3 residues: CASSVGSSVHNEQFF. The CDR3 DNA follows: TGTGCCAGCAGCGTAGGGTCTAGCGTGCACAATGAGCAGTTCTTC.

This chain links TRBV25-1 with TRBJ1-1; D may be TRBD1 (5 bases). V was trimmed by 6 bases and J by 2 bases, leaving 19 bases between them. This CDR3 has 16 residues. Looked up from germline, CDR1 is MGHDK and CDR2 is SYGVNS. The CDR3 protein is CASSPWVGRANTEAFF. The CDR3 coding sequence is TGTGCCAGCAGCCCTTGGGTAGGCAGGGCCAACACTGAAGCTTTCTTT.

A few counts support this clone. The V call is TRBV5-6, the J call TRBJ2-3; D possibly corresponds to TRBD2 (6 bases). Trimming pared 2 bases from V and 12 bases from J, leaving 16 bases between. CDR1 is SGHDT, CDR2 YYEEEE, per germline. CDR3 length equals 13 residues. CDR3 in amino acids: CASSFKARLDQYF. CDR3 nucleotide sequence: TGTGCCAGCAGCTTCAAAGCTAGACTAGATCAGTATTTT.

The chain combines TRBV28 with TRBJ2-7, with D maybe TRBD2 (6 bases). The CDR3 has 14 residues. Trimming pared 8 bases from V and 0 bases from J, leaving 14 bases between. CDR1 MDHEN and CDR2 SYDVKM come from the germline V gene. This CDR3 reads CASRRGLSSYEQYF. CDR3 in DNA: TGTGCCAGCCGTCGGGGGTTAAGCTCCTACGAGCAGTACTTC.

The V call is TRBV4-2, the J call TRBJ2-2; 10 nucleotides line up with TRBD2. The CDR3 loop spans 20 amino acids. Looked up from germline, CDR1 is LGHNA and CDR2 is YNFKEQ. After removal of 5 bases from V and 3 bases from J, the junction contained 18 bases not matched to a gene. The CDR3 here is CASSTKRSSGSRGDTGELFF. The CDR3 nucleotides read TGTGCCAGCAGCACCAAGAGGTCTAGCGGGAGCCGCGGGGACACCGGGGAGCTGTTTTTT.

This clone has a single count. The J gene is TRBJ1-4, the V gene TRBV4-2; 7 bases map to TRBD1. This CDR3 comprises 16 residues. Germline values: CDR1 LGHNA, CDR2 YNFKEQ. Trimming removed 3 bases from V and 5 bases from J; junction bases left unmatched: 9. CDR3 bases: TGTGCCAGCAGCCACGGGACAGCCGGCGGGAATGAAAAACTGTTTTTT. This gives the protein CASSHGTAGGNEKLFF.

This chain uses TRBV7-9 with TRBJ1-1; 10 bases are shared with TRBD1. The CDR3 sequence is 16 residues long. CDR1 is SEHNR and CDR2 is FQNEAQ in the germline V gene (reference sequence). The V and J ends lost 1 base and 3 bases, in that order; junction bases with no gene match: 5. CDR3 region: CASSLGGQGVYTEAFF. In DNA form, the CDR3 reads TGTGCCAGCAGCTTAGGAGGACAGGGGGTGTACACTGAAGCTTTCTTT.

This chain connects TRBV10-2 to TRBJ2-7; D unresolved. Trimming cost V 11 bases and J 4 bases, with 9 bases left between them. CDR1 and CDR2 from the germline V gene are WSHSY and SAAADI. The CDR3 runs 10 residues. DNA of the CDR3: TGCGCCGCAGACGGGTACGAGCAGTACTTC. Translated, it gives CAADGYEQYF.

The chain links TRBV30 to TRBJ2-1; D possibly corresponds to TRBD2 (5 bases). The V end lost 5 bases, the J end lost 9 bases, and 14 bases lay between the germline ends. Germline assignment: CDR1 GTSNPN and CDR2 SVGIG (reference sequence). The CDR3 length is 12 residues. CDR3 nucleotide sequence: TGTGCCTGGGCTGGCGGGCGGGTTGAGCAGTTCTTC. Encoded protein: CAWAGGRVEQFF.

This CDR3 is CASSEGPGRRGKGDYGYTF. CDR3 nucleotides: TGTGCCAGCAGTGAAGGGCCCGGGAGGAGGGGAAAGGGGGACTATGGCTACACCTTC. The chain joins TRBV6-1 to TRBJ1-2, with a possible D match to TRBD1 (6 bases). The CDR3 consists of 19 residues. Germline values: CDR1 MNHNS, CDR2 SASEGT. The V gene lost 1 base and the J gene lost 3 bases, with 24 bases spanning the gap.

The chain uses TRBV5-1 and TRBJ2-7; 8 bases fit TRBD2. Germline V gives CDR1 SGHRS, CDR2 YFSETQ. The junction had 7 bases not matched to a gene; V was cut back by 7 bases and J by 1 base. This CDR3 comprises 14 residues. The CDR3 loop is CASSGGLISYEQYF. The DNA for the CDR3 is TGCGCCAGCTCGGGGGGGCTGATTTCCTACGAGCAGTACTTC.